These T cell receptor beta chains were read from a single sample in a study of PD-1 blockade in mismatch repair-deficient tumors. Assay: immunoSEQ multiplex PCR; the TCRdb copy retains only in-frame clones and omits some. The sample holds over 30,000 clones; approximately 80% are singletons and the top ten take 3% to 4%. Sample: PBMCs, taken 6 to 7 weeks after starting pembrolizumab. Receptor source: an adult with mismatch repair-deficient cancer. The CDR3 runs from the conserved cysteine through the conserved F or W.

J: TRBJ2-1
V: TRBV27
CDR3: CASSLSGAGGPSYNEQFF

J: TRBJ2-2
V: TRBV15
CDR3: CATSKLAGGTGELFF

J: TRBJ1-5
V: TRBV27
CDR3: CASSLSAGEGNQPQHF

J: TRBJ2-1
V: TRBV27
CDR3: CASSPQRVAGSHEQFF

J: TRBJ2-7
V: TRBV5-1
CDR3: CASSFTSGQQYEQYF

J: TRBJ2-3
V: TRBV5-1
CDR3: CASSIGTSGSSDTQYF

J: TRBJ1-1
V: TRBV5-4
CDR3: CASSSPVTGGTEAFF

J: TRBJ1-2
V: TRBV30
CDR3: CAWSVKQGGGYTF

J: TRBJ1-1
V: TRBV19
CDR3: CASSMRRGRDIMNTEAFF

J: TRBJ2-7
V: TRBV11-3
CDR3: CASSFPGDSEQYF

J: TRBJ2-7
V: TRBV30
CDR3: CAWSRDLSSYEQYF

J: TRBJ2-7
V: TRBV6-1
CDR3: CASSRRTGIDEQYF

J: TRBJ1-1
V: TRBV5-8
CDR3: CASSSNMGQNTEAFF

J: TRBJ2-5
V: TRBV15
CDR3: CATSRDQGKETQYF

J: TRBJ2-4
V: TRBV30
CDR3: CAWSVWGGLAKNIQYF

J: TRBJ2-7
V: TRBV28
CDR3: CASSSPGQASYEQYF

J: TRBJ2-3
V: TRBV5-1
CDR3: CASSLAGADTQYF

J: TRBJ2-7
V: TRBV11-2
CDR3: CASRYRVAGKGGEQYF

J: TRBJ1-5
V: TRBV19
CDR3: CASSIWDRGFGQPQHF

J: TRBJ2-1
V: TRBV6-5
CDR3: CASSFRAYNEQFF

J: TRBJ1-3
V: TRBV29-1
CDR3: CSARTGGSGNTIYF

J: TRBJ1-1
V: TRBV15
CDR3: CATSRGGGNTEAFF

J: TRBJ2-6
V: TRBV30
CDR3: CAWSVHTGGAGANVLTF

J: TRBJ2-5
V: TRBV28
CDR3: CASSLPPRQETQYF

J: TRBJ2-3
V: TRBV10-3
CDR3: CAISELELGYTQYF

J: TRBJ1-4
V: TRBV5-1
CDR3: CASSPGQGRGADEKLFF

J: TRBJ1-3
V: TRBV18
CDR3: CASSPDSSGNTIYF

J: TRBJ1-1
V: TRBV11-2
CDR3: CASSLLRRGTEAFF

J: TRBJ2-7
V: TRBV14
CDR3: CASSQELFSYEQYF

J: TRBJ2-5
V: TRBV7-9
CDR3: CASSLGAGAKTQYF

J: TRBJ1-2
V: TRBV11-2
CDR3: CASSPQRQGYGYTF

J: TRBJ2-7
V: TRBV5-1
CDR3: CASSFGQGARYEQYF

J: TRBJ2-7
V: TRBV7-3
CDR3: CASSLQGAGRYEQYF

J: TRBJ1-3
V: TRBV5-7
CDR3: CASSLRQGVSGNTIYF

J: TRBJ2-7
V: TRBV5-1
CDR3: CASSFRAPGGEQYF

J: TRBJ1-3
V: TRBV11-3
CDR3: CASSSTGSSGNTIYF

J: TRBJ2-2
V: TRBV5-1
CDR3: CASTIGGSVTGELFF

J: TRBJ1-1
V: TRBV28
CDR3: CASSSIRQLRNTEAFF

J: TRBJ1-1
V: TRBV2
CDR3: CASSEEGSGTEAFF

J: TRBJ1-2
V: TRBV29-1
CDR3: CSAVLSRLGYTF

J: TRBJ1-4
V: TRBV18
CDR3: CASSPGAGAEKLFF

J: TRBJ2-3
V: TRBV28
CDR3: CASRLPGTDTQYF